A selection of T cell receptor beta chains follows, all from one sample in a study of blood T cells in healthy people across ages. TCRdb called the 5' RACE reads again in MiXCR, with one record for every CDR3 protein. Here the sample spans about 1.5 million distinct CDR3 sequences, about 42% being singletons. Sequencing was done on a sample of blood. The receptors shown here come from a woman aged 18-29 years in good health. Each CDR3 is given with its conserved first and last residue. The D gene is left open where the match is weak. A row's size may be missing; if present it is once, few, many or a size class.

>-|TRBJ2-1|TRBV28|15|TRBD1
CASSLTGTGTNEQFF
TGTGCCAGCAGTCTAACCGGGACAGGGACCAATGAGCAGTTCTTC
>-|TRBJ2-1|TRBV7-9|13|-
CASSAEPYNEQFF
TGTGCCAGCAGCGCCGAACCCTACAATGAGCAGTTCTTC
>-|TRBJ2-3|TRBV6-6|14|-
CASSPESITDTQYF
TGTGCCAGCAGTCCCGAATCCATCACCGATACGCAGTATTTT
>few|TRBJ2-1|TRBV6-5|16|-
CASSPLSGVTYNEQFF
TGTGCCAGCAGCCCTTTGTCGGGAGTTACCTACAATGAGCAGTTCTTC
>-|TRBJ2-3|TRBV6-5|15|TRBD2
CASMTLAGGGDTQYF
TGTGCCAGCATGACGCTAGCGGGAGGTGGAGATACGCAGTATTTT
>many|TRBJ1-1|TRBV12-3/TRBV12-4|12|-
CASSPLSTEAFF
TGTGCCAGCAGTCCGCTTAGCACTGAAGCTTTCTTT
>many|TRBJ1-1|TRBV29-1|11|-
CSVEGGTEAFF
TGCAGCGTTGAGGGGGGCACTGAAGCTTTCTTT
>-|TRBJ1-6|TRBV12-5|13|-
CASDPWSDSPLHF
TGTGCTAGTGATCCCTGGAGTGATTCACCCCTCCACTTT
>-|TRBJ2-5|TRBV4-1|14|-
CASSQAWDRETQYF
TGCGCCAGCAGCCAAGCTTGGGATAGAGAGACCCAGTACTTC
>-|TRBJ2-1|TRBV4-3|16|TRBD2
CASSRAGGSSYNEQFF
TGCGCCAGCAGCCGGGCGGGGGGAAGCTCCTACAATGAGCAGTTCTTC
>-|TRBJ2-2|TRBV4-1|16|TRBD2
CASSQVGGTNTGELFF
TGCGCCAGCAGCCAAGTGGGAGGGACGAACACCGGGGAGCTGTTTTTT
>few|TRBJ1-2|TRBV9|15|-
CASSPGQHPDYGYTF
TGTGCCAGCAGCCCCGGACAGCACCCGGACTATGGCTACACCTTC
>-|TRBJ1-2|TRBV4-2|17|TRBD1
CASSQGQGTTLIYGYTF
TGTGCCAGCAGCCAGGGACAGGGCACAACCTTGATTTATGGCTACACCTTC
>-|TRBJ2-7|TRBV29-1|14|-
CSVEDRWGSYEQYF
TGCAGCGTTGAGGATCGGTGGGGATCCTACGAGCAGTACTTC
>-|TRBJ2-3|TRBV20-1|13|-
CSARDLGLLTQYF
TGCAGTGCTAGAGATCTAGGCCTTCTTACGCAGTATTTT
>-|TRBJ1-1|TRBV28|16|-
CASRPVSDSSPPVAFF
TGTGCCAGCAGGCCCGTTTCGGACAGTTCTCCCCCGGTGGCTTTCTTT
>-|TRBJ2-5|TRBV20-1|16|-
CSARDWAREAQETQYF
TGCAGTGCTAGAGATTGGGCCAGGGAGGCTCAAGAGACCCAGTACTTC
>-|TRBJ2-7|TRBV11-2|14|-
CASRNLGRDNEQYF
TGTGCCAGCAGGAACCTTGGCAGGGACAATGAGCAGTACTTC
>few|TRBJ2-3|TRBV6-1|16|-
CASSGPGATSTDTQYF
TGTGCCAGCAGTGGACCGGGAGCTACTAGCACAGATACGCAGTATTTT
>few|TRBJ1-5|TRBV6-5|14|-
CATRRDTFNQPQHF
TGTGCCACCCGACGGGACACTTTCAATCAGCCCCAGCATTTT
>many|TRBJ1-1|TRBV7-9|12|-
CASSPVGTEAFF
TGTGCCAGCAGTCCGGTGGGGACTGAAGCTTTCTTT
>few|TRBJ1-1|TRBV12-3/TRBV12-4|15|-
CASSFASQANTEAFF
TGTGCCAGCAGCTTTGCGTCCCAGGCGAACACTGAAGCTTTCTTT
>-|TRBJ2-1|TRBV28|18|-
CASSFPLLEGEGYNEQFF
TGTGCCAGCAGTTTCCCCCTTTTAGAGGGGGAGGGCTACAATGAGCAGTTCTTC
>few|TRBJ2-7|TRBV29-1|10|-
CSVGTVEQYF
TGCAGCGTTGGGACTGTGGAGCAGTACTTC
>-|TRBJ2-7|TRBV7-9|17|TRBD2
CASSLVAGRAGYNEQYF
TGTGCCAGCAGCTTAGTAGCGGGACGGGCGGGGTACAATGAGCAGTACTTC
>-|TRBJ2-7|TRBV20-1|14|TRBD2
CSAGPGLAAYEQYF
TGCAGTGCTGGCCCAGGACTAGCGGCCTACGAGCAGTACTTC
>-|TRBJ2-7|TRBV29-1|13|-
CSVEDRQGPEQYF
TGCAGCGTTGAAGATCGGCAGGGCCCTGAGCAGTACTTC
>-|TRBJ1-2|TRBV20-1|12|-
CSAGDGNLGYTF
TGCAGTGCAGGGGACGGGAATCTTGGCTACACCTTC
>few|TRBJ1-5|TRBV4-3|17|-
CASSQDWRGLNSQPQHF
TGCGCCAGCAGCCAAGATTGGAGAGGCCTGAACTCTCAGCCCCAGCATTTT
>-|TRBJ2-7|TRBV2|13|TRBD2
CASSEAGGGTQYF
TGTGCCAGCAGTGAAGCGGGGGGGGGAACCCAGTACTTC
>many|TRBJ1-2|TRBV28|13|TRBD1
CASSSTGIYGYTF
TGTGCCAGCAGCTCGACAGGGATCTATGGCTACACCTTC
>-|TRBJ2-1|TRBV24-1|16|TRBD1
CATSDPRTGIANEQFF
TGTGCCACCAGTGATCCCCGGACAGGGATAGCCAATGAGCAGTTCTTC
>-|TRBJ2-7|TRBV7-8|14|-
CASSFGQKLGEQYF
TGTGCCAGCAGCTTTGGACAGAAACTTGGCGAGCAGTACTTC
>-|TRBJ2-3|TRBV12-3/TRBV12-4|18|TRBD2
CASSSRTSGRTSTDTQYF
TGTGCCAGCAGTTCCAGGACTAGCGGGAGGACCAGCACAGATACGCAGTATTTT
>few|TRBJ2-1|TRBV11-1|14|-
CASSLLDSGNEQFF
TGTGCCAGCAGCCTCCTTGACTCGGGGAATGAGCAGTTCTTC
>few|TRBJ2-3|TRBV20-1|15|-
CSASEEGLRTDTQYF
TGCAGTGCTTCAGAGGAGGGACTTCGCACAGATACGCAGTATTTT
>few|TRBJ1-1|TRBV12-3/TRBV12-4|12|-
CASSGQPTEAFF
TGTGCCAGCAGCGGACAGCCCACTGAAGCTTTCTTT
>many|TRBJ2-7|TRBV25-1|11|-
CAGGTGYEQYF
TGTGCCGGAGGGACTGGCTACGAGCAGTACTTC
>-|TRBJ2-4|TRBV6-5|14|TRBD1
CASSSRTGVNIQYF
TGTGCCAGCAGCTCCCGGACAGGGGTAAACATTCAGTACTTC
>few|TRBJ2-3|TRBV7-9|15|TRBD2
CASSLSGTNTDTQYF
TGTGCCAGCAGCCTAAGCGGGACCAACACAGATACGCAGTATTTT
>-|TRBJ1-1|TRBV20-1|12|-
CSARAQGIEAFF
TGCAGTGCTAGAGCTCAGGGGATTGAAGCTTTCTTT
>-|TRBJ2-7|TRBV18|14|TRBD1
CASTGQGMIYEQYF
TGTGCCAGCACGGGACAGGGGATGATCTACGAGCAGTACTTC
>-|TRBJ2-7|TRBV29-1|12|-
CSVEDHPYEQYF
TGCAGCGTCGAAGACCACCCGTACGAGCAGTACTTC